This record concerns one T cell receptor beta chain sequence. The antigen it binds to is not known. Base qualities were left out, and no much larger clone turns up one base away. For TCR beta library preparation, 1.5 to 2 micrograms of genomic DNA was extracted from cryopreserved PBMCs. High-throughput TCR beta sequencing was performed on longitudinal blood samples from CLL patients receiving ibrutinib monotherapy. Patients were enrolled in a phase 2 open-label single-center ibrutinib monotherapy trial. Each clonotype received, on average, approximately 9.9x coverage in deep resolution sequencing performed on a MiSeq, where the target depth lay between 1 in 1 million and 1 in 200,000 T cells. TCR beta libraries were generated with the immunoSEQ hsTCRB Kit. The original methods were these. Data were analyzed with ImmunoSEQ Data Assistant and ImmunoSEQ Analyzer, with V, D and J genes assigned per IMGT definitions. Clonality was computed as one minus normalized Shannon entropy of productive rearrangement frequencies, ranging from 0 to 1. Only overrepresented clonotypes making up at least 0.05% of the repertoire of each patient were included in the public clonotype analysis. Roughly 13 age-matched healthy donor repertoires from immuneACCESS were used as controls for clonality. The table comes from immuneACCESS by way of TCRdb, which keeps in-frame sequences with V and J called. Part of the clones is missing from these tables; in studies checked, under half for an unresolved V gene and the rest for unknown reasons. D and trimming come from the DNA, and the V and J calls and clone size come from that table. The sample data list a few hundred thousand clones, and roughly 79% of these were observed just once. The biggest ten clones account for about 6.7% of the sample.

V is pared back by 1 base and J by 7 bases, with 10 bases lying between the germline termini. CDR1 SGHTA and CDR2 FQGNSA are derived from the germline V gene. The CDR3 sequence holds 13 residues, the cysteine and phenylalanine included. CDR3 DNA only is kept here, 39 bases in frame from base 1. These data come from a study of cytotoxic CD8 clonotypes in ibrutinib-treated CLL (dated by TCRdb to the early 2020s). Study-wide context: In this cohort, some 14 patients were treatment-naive and approximately twelve were relapsed/refractory, while around 18 had unmutated IGHV. Partial responses were observed in approximately 24 patients and complete responses in 2; after a median follow-up of around 64 months, remission was maintained in 14 patients and progression was observed in approximately 12. Of the approximately 86 people in the trial, about 27 had longitudinal samples available. On average, each sample had approximately 250,000 productive templates and around 100,000 productive rearrangements. Samples at response were collected after a median of about 12 months of treatment, with a range of 6 to 36 months. Cryopreserved peripheral blood mononuclear cells were collected before treatment, at response, and at either disease progression or sustained remission.

Study-level results and caveats: Public clonotypes were rare and either contracted or stayed stable during treatment, and the rise in clonality at ibrutinib response reflected the expansion of private clonotypes. Sampling times were not matched between patients in sustained remission and patients whose disease was progressing, and lymph node repertoires were not examined. Baseline clonality was found to be higher than that of age-matched healthy donors and was strongly correlated with circulating CD8+ T-cell counts. Clonality increased at ibrutinib response, stayed stable in sustained remission, and fell back toward baseline at progression.

The TCR was taken from a human donor with chronic lymphocytic leukemia. Sequences were derived from PBMCs, sampled before ibrutinib treatment. Recombination joined TRBV7-2 with TRBJ1-2; TRBD1 is a possible D gene, resting on 6 matching bases. This receptor carries the CDR3 CASSLGGAPGYTF. The DNA reads as follows: TGTGCCAGCAGCTTAGGGGGGGCGCCTGGCTACACCTTC.